This T cell receptor beta chain was retrieved from a study of T-cell memory formation after mild COVID-19. About the research overall: TCR clustering was largely donor specific. The study, taken as a whole, reports: Clones that shrank (day 15 to 85) were balanced CD4/CD8, whereas later expanders leaned CD4+. Prior to infection, memory already included some responding clones, suggesting cross-reactive memory joined.

This clonotype was seen ten or more times. The antigen remains undetermined. TCRalpha and TCRbeta libraries used 5'RACE with constant-segment primers and UMIs. In TCRdb, the 5' RACE reads were re-called with MiXCR into one record per CDR3 protein. The repertoire has more than 120,000 distinct CDR3 sequences, over 6% of them found once; the top ten carry approximately 2%. Trimming pared 8 bases from V and 2 bases from J, leaving 10 bases between. The CDR3 totals 12 residues. The germline V gene has CDR1 MNHEY and CDR2 SMNVEV (reference sequence). The receptor was derived from an adult woman who had mild COVID-19 (a few samples of this study predate the infection). Cell type and time point are not known. Sequencing was done on a sample of PBMCs or a T cell subset sorted from them (not recorded which). The rearrangement links TRBV27 to TRBJ2-7; D is uncertain. The CDR3 reads CASATRTYEQYF. For the CDR3, the DNA is TGTGCCAGCGCTACCCGTACCTACGAGCAGTACTTC.